The 14 T cell receptor beta chains below come from one sample, sequenced in a study of early T cells in non-severe SARS-CoV-2 infection. TCRdb analysed the 5' RACE reads with MiXCR anew, one entry per CDR3 protein. The table includes tens of thousands of distinct CDR3 sequences, about 10% detected once. This sample comprised whole blood, obtained at baseline. The receptor set was obtained from an adult who was a healthcare worker with PCR-confirmed SARS-CoV-2 infection or an uninfected control (not recorded which).

V gene TRBV5-1 combines with J gene TRBJ2-3, with D hard to call. CDR3 size: 14 residues. The germline CDR1 and CDR2 sequences are SGHRS and YFSETQ. Trimming took off 1 base at V and 4 bases at J, with 10 bases between the two ends. CDR3 bases: TGCGCCAGCAGCTTGACCCCTTCCCCAGATACGCAGTATTTT. Encoded protein: CASSLTPSPDTQYF.

This clonotype was seen more than once but under ten times. The gene calls are TRBV6-4 and TRBJ2-3, with 12 bases matching TRBD2. Unmatched junction bases numbered 7, after V lost 6 bases and J lost 6 bases. Germline V CDR1 and CDR2: MRHNA, SNTAGT. The CDR3 runs to 15 residues. CDR3 DNA: TGTGCCAGCAGCAGGACTAGCGGGGTTTCGGATACGCAGTATTTT. Protein product: CASSRTSGVSDTQYF.

This clonotype was counted between two and nine times. In nucleotides, the CDR3 is TGCAGTTCGAGTCCGGGTGGCACAGATACGCAGTATTTT. Encoded protein: CSSSPGGTDTQYF. The chain joins TRBV29-1 to TRBJ2-3, with D unresolved. Germline-derived CDR1 and CDR2 are SQVTM and ANQGSEA. The CDR3 is 13 residues long.

The table lists this clonotype with a few counts. The V and J genes are TRBV23-1 and TRBJ2-1; no reliable D call. TRBV23-1 is designated an ORF whose function remains uncertain. Trimming took 2 bases from V and 7 from J, leaving 6 bases between them. The CDR3 has 12 amino acids. CDR3 in DNA: TGCGCCAGCAGTCAACTTACGAATGAGCAGTTCTTC. Translating it yields CASSQLTNEQFF.

The chain has TRBV12-3 or TRBV12-4 and TRBJ1-2; 7 bases fit TRBD1. The CDR3 contains 13 residues. J lost 7 bases, V lost 7 bases, and 9 bases had no gene match. The CDR3 nucleotides read TGTGCCAGCACCCGGGGGCAGGGGGGTGGCTACACCTTC. It codes for CASTRGQGGGYTF.

V is TRBV11-1 and J is TRBJ1-6, with no clear D. CDR3 length: 15 residues. Germline CDR1 and CDR2: SGHAT and FQDESV (reference sequence). Between the trimmed V and J ends, which lost 2 bases and 0 bases, there was a span of 5 bases. The CDR3 loop is CASSLKSSYNSPLHF. The CDR3 DNA reads as TGTGCCAGCAGCTTAAAGAGCTCCTATAATTCACCCCTCCACTTT.

This clonotype occurred a few times. The J gene is TRBJ1-1, the V gene TRBV6-6, with D hard to call. The CDR3 extends over 12 amino acids. With 6 bases removed from V and 3 bases from J, the gap between germline ends came to 8 bases. Germline-derived CDR1 and CDR2 are MNHNY and SVGAGI (reference sequence). CDR3 sequence reads: CASRPQYTEAFF. The CDR3 bases are TGTGCCAGCAGGCCTCAATACACTGAAGCTTTCTTT.

Only a few counts were recorded for this clonotype. The V and J genes are TRBV10-3 and TRBJ1-1; D is ambiguous. This CDR3 spans 14 amino acids. The V gene's germline CDR1 is ENHRY and CDR2 SYGVKD. The germline V and J ends were trimmed by 3 bases and 3 bases, with 11 bases remaining between them. CDR3 amino acids: CAISESDKYTEAFF. The CDR3 region has the DNA TGTGCCATCAGTGAATCTGACAAGTACACTGAAGCTTTCTTT.

The chain carries TRBV29-1 and TRBJ1-4; D is undetermined. The V end was cut by 0 bases, the J end by 8 bases, with 10 bases between. The CDR3 is made up of 13 amino acids. Germline-derived CDR1 and CDR2 are SQVTM and ANQGSEA. In nucleotides, the CDR3 is TGCAGCGTTGAAGATCCCTGGAGGGAAAAACTGTTTTTT. Amino acid sequence: CSVEDPWREKLFF.

In nucleotides, the CDR3 is TGTGCCAGCAGCGTTCAGGGGAACTCCTACAATGAGCAGTTCTTC. As protein: CASSVQGNSYNEQFF. The chain couples TRBV9 to TRBJ2-1, with a weak D call TRBD1 (6 bases). The CDR3 is made up of 15 amino acids. In germline, CDR1 is SGDLS, CDR2 YYNGEE. The V end was cut by 2 bases, the J end by 0 bases, with 9 bases between. The variable domain in full, completed from reference TRBV9 and TRBJ2-1, reads DSGVTQTPKHLITATGQRVTLRCSPRSGDLSVYWYQQSLDQGLQFLIQYYNGEERAKGNILERFSAQQFPDLHSELNLSSLELGDSALYFCASSVQGNSYNEQFFGPGTRLTVL.

The sample holds many counts of this clonotype. The V call is TRBV29-1, the J call TRBJ2-7; the D is unclear. CDR1 SQVTM and CDR2 ANQGSEA come from the germline V gene. CDR3 length: 14 amino acids. Trimming removed 0 bases at V and 2 bases at J, with 11 bases between. CDR3 sequence: CSVEDPGRAYEQYF. The CDR3 nucleotides are TGCAGCGTTGAAGATCCGGGCAGAGCCTACGAGCAGTACTTC.

This clonotype was counted a few times. This chain uses TRBV5-1 with TRBJ2-2, with a tentative D call TRBD2 (5 bases). Trimming removed 7 bases from V and 5 bases from J, with 15 bases in between. Germline V gene lookup returns CDR1 SGHRS and CDR2 YFSETQ. CDR3 length: 14 residues. Written as DNA, the CDR3 is TGCGCCAGCTTCGACCGGGGAAGTACCGGGGAGCTGTTTTTT. Protein: CASFDRGSTGELFF.

This clonotype was seen many times. The V call is TRBV5-1, the J call TRBJ1-4; TRBD1 might be the D (6 bases). Trimming took off 7 bases at V and 8 bases at J, with 18 bases between the two ends. Germline assignment: CDR1 SGHRS and CDR2 YFSETQ. The CDR3 loop spans 14 amino acids. CDR3 sequence: CASSLTGRREKLFF. Here the CDR3 DNA reads TGCGCCAGCTCTCTTACAGGGAGACGGGAAAAACTGTTTTTT.

This clonotype was counted at least ten times. This chain links TRBV7-6 with TRBJ1-3; 7 nucleotides match TRBD1. The CDR3 spans 16 residues. V shed 5 bases, J shed 4 bases, and the junction held 11 bases outside the gene matches. From germline, CDR1 is SGHVS and CDR2 FNYEAQ. The DNA for the CDR3 is TGTGCCAGCAGCCCACGGACAGGAGCGTTGGGAAACACCATATATTTT. Its translation: CASSPRTGALGNTIYF.